This paragraph covers one T cell receptor beta chain sequence. What this receptor recognizes is not known. Base qualities are not recorded, but no much larger clone differs from it by a single base. Via the germline V gene, CDR1 is SGHVS and CDR2 FQNEAQ. V is reduced by 2 bases and J by 3 bases, leaving a spacing of 8 bases between them. Reading from cysteine to phenylalanine, the CDR3 counts 14 amino acids. This entry keeps only the CDR3 DNA: 42 bases, framed from base 1. The sample is drawn from a study of CD8+ T cells in alopecia areata (dated by TCRdb to the late 2010s). Regarding the study in general: The treated patients took part in an open-label pilot trial in which moderate-to-severe alopecia areata was treated with oral tofacitinib at 5 to 10 mg twice daily. TCRbeta CDR3 regions were amplified by immunoSEQ multiplex PCR using 35 Vbeta forward and 13 Jbeta reverse primers. Patients on tofacitinib were biopsied at baseline and after 4 and 24 weeks of treatment, and several of the patients also had a later scalp biopsy. RNA came from the PAXgene miRNA kit for fixed scalp, the miRNeasy kit for PBMCs, and the RNeasy kit for mouse skin. On the human side, TCRbeta sequencing was run on scalp tissue and on sorted CD4+ and CD8+ peripheral blood T cells from healthy controls and from alopecia areata patients with either patchy or totalis/universalis disease. To study T cell clonal expansion in alopecia areata, the researchers applied high-throughput TCRbeta sequencing to both the C3H/HeJ mouse model and human patients. Disease severity in treated patients was measured with the SALT score, which quantifies the percentage of affected scalp surface area. Tofacitinib was administered for 6 to 18 months, and 6 months of follow-up off drug were then conducted to assess delayed response and recurrence. Scalp clonality was compared across normal scalp (n=4), patchy alopecia areata scalp (n=8), and alopecia totalis/universalis scalp (n=8).

What the study reported, not specific to this receptor: The treated cohort was small, with a single nonresponder, so links between baseline CD8+ expansion and response need larger studies. Compared with mice, TCR sequences shared between patients were less clear, possibly partly because of HLA diversity across the patient population. Resident alphabeta T cells in normal human skin are also sequenced, complicating scalp TCR repertoire analysis, unlike mouse skin dominated by gammadelta T cells. During tofacitinib treatment, many expanded lesional clones stuck around in both scalp and blood, and this persistence may partly explain why relapse happens after treatment is stopped. Tofacitinib significantly decreased scalp clonality and the number of expanded CD8+ clones among the top 100 scalp clones. Higher clonality and more expanded CD8+ clones were observed in lesional scalp than in normal scalp, particularly in alopecia totalis/universalis, a finding suggestive of antigenic drive.

This specimen's time point label, interpreted: less than 25 weeks on oral tofacitinib. The sample's treatment or condition, from its label and the paper: oral pan-JAK inhibitor, 5-10 mg twice daily. Lesional scalp punch biopsies and peripheral blood were collected from alopecia areata patients. After PBMCs were isolated by density centrifugation and stained for CD3, CD4 and CD8, a FACSAria was used to sort CD4+ and CD8+ T cells. The library was obtained by the immunoSEQ multiplex PCR assay. For TCR sequencing, RNA was extracted from every sample and reverse transcribed into cDNA to serve as template. First-strand cDNA was synthesized using SuperScript III with a 2:1 mix of oligo-dT and random hexamers. A synthetic immune receptor repertoire was used to gauge amplification bias, and whatever bias remained was removed computationally. From the authors' description of their analysis: Raw reads were preprocessed to remove errors, and CDR3 was defined by IMGT conventions from the conserved cysteine to phenylalanine. To get clonality, Shannon entropy was normalized by log2 of the number of productive unique TCRs and the result was subtracted from 1. Whether scalp clones were CD4 or CD8 was inferred by matching scalp TCRbeta sequences against CD4 and CD8 repertoires sorted from blood. This immuneACCESS table, as held by TCRdb, lists in-frame sequences with V and J called but not all clones. Of the missing ones, under half trace to an unresolved V gene in checked studies; the others have no known cause. That table furnishes V, J and clone size, whereas the DNA furnished D and trimming. This sample lists around 100,000 clones; approximately 54% were detected once. Together, the top ten hold 10% to 15% of the sample.

The V and J genes are TRBV7-8 and TRBJ1-5, with the identity of the D gene unclear. This specimen was CD8+ T cells sorted from blood, taken at week 24, from a patient treated with tofacitinib. The clonotype comes from a human donor with alopecia areata. The DNA sequence follows: TGTGCCAGCAGCTTATCGGGGTACAATCAGCCCCAGCATTTT. Its coded protein is CASSLSGYNQPQHF. When the CDR3 is completed using the reference TRBV7-8 and TRBJ1-5 genes on either side, the full variable domain is GAGVSQSPRYKVAKRGQDVALRCDPISGHVSLFWYQQALGQGPEFLTYFQNEAQLDKSGLPSDRFFAERPEGSVSTLKIQRTQQEDSAVYLCASSLSGYNQPQHFGDGTRLSIL.